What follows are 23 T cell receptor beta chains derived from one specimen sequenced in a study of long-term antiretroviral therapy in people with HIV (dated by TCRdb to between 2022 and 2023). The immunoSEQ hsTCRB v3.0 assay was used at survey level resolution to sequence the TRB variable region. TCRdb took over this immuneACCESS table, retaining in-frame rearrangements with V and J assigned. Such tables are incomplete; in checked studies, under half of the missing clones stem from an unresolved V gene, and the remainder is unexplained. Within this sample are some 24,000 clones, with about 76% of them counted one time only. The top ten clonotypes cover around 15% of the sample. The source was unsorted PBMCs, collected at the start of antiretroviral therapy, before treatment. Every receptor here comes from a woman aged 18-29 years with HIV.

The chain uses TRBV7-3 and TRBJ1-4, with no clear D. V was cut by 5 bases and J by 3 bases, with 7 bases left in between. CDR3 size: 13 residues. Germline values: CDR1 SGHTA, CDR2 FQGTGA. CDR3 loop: CASSPAPNEKLFF. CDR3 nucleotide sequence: TGTGCCAGCAGCCCTGCCCCTAATGAAAAACTGTTTTTT. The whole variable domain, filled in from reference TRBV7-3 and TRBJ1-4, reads GAGVSQTPSNKVTEKGKYVELRCDPISGHTALYWYRQSLGQGPEFLIYFQGTGAADDSGLPNDRFFAVRPEGSVSTLKIQRTERGDSAVYLCASSPAPNEKLFFGSGTQLSVL.

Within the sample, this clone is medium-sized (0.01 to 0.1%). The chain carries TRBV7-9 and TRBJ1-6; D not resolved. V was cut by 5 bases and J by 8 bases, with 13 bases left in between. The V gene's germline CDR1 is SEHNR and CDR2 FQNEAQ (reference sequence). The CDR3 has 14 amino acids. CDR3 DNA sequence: TGTGCCAGCAGCAACGGACCGGCAGATTCACCCCTCCACTTT. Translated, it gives CASSNGPADSPLHF.

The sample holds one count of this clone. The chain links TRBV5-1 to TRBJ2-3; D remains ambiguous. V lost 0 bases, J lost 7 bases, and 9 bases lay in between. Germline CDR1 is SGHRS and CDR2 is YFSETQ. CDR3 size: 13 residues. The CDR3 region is CASSLGGGYTQYF. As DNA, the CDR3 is TGCGCCAGCAGCTTGGGCGGCGGATATACGCAGTATTTT.

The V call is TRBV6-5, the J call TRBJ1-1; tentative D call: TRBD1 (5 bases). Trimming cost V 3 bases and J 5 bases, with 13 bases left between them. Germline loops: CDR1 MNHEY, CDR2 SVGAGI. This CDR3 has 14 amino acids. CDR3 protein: CASSYGSGGTEAFF. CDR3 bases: TGTGCCAGCAGTTATGGATCCGGGGGGACTGAAGCTTTCTTT.

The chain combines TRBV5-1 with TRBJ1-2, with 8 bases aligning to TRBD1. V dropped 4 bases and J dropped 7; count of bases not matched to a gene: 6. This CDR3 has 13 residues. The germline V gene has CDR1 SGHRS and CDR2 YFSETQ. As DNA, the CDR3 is TGCGCCAGCAGCCCTCGGACAGGGAGTGGCTACACCTTC. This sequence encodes CASSPRTGSGYTF.

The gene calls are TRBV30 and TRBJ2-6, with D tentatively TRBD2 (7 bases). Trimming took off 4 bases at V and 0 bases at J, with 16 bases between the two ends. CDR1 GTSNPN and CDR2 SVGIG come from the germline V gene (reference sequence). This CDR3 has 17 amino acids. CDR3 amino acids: CAWTRGAGLSGANVLTF. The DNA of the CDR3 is TGTGCCTGGACCCGGGGGGCCGGCCTCTCTGGGGCCAACGTCCTGACTTTC.

CDR3 DNA sequence: TGTGCCATCAGGGGGACAGAGCCTAGCAATCAGCCCCAGCATTTT. It is translated as CAIRGTEPSNQPQHF. The V gene is TRBV10-3, the J gene TRBJ1-5, with 7 bases fitting TRBD1. Germline trimming cut 6 bases from V and 0 bases from J; bases unmatched to any gene: 5. The CDR3 is 15 amino acids. Germline-derived CDR1 and CDR2 are ENHRY and SYGVKD.

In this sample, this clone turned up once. CDR3 loop: CASSILNGAYEQYF. The CDR3 DNA reads TGTGCCAGTAGTATTCTCAACGGGGCCTACGAGCAGTACTTC. The J gene is TRBJ2-7, the V gene TRBV19; weak D call: TRBD2 (5 bases). CDR1 and CDR2 (germline): LNHDA, SQIVND (reference sequence). The CDR3 extends over 14 amino acids. Trimming cost V 3 bases and J 2 bases, with 11 bases left between them.

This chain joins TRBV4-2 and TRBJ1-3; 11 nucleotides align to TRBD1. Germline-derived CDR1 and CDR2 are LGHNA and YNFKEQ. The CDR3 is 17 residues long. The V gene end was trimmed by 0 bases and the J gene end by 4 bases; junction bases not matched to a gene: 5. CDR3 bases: TGTGCCAGCAGCCAAGATCACCGGACAGGGGGCGGAAACACCATATATTTT. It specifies CASSQDHRTGGGNTIYF.

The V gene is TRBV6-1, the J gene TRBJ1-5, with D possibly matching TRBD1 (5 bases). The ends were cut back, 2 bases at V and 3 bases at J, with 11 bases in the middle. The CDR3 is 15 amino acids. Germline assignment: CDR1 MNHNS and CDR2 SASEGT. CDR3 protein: CASSESGGFNQPQHF. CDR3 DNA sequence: TGTGCCAGCAGTGAAAGTGGGGGGTTCAATCAGCCCCAGCATTTT.

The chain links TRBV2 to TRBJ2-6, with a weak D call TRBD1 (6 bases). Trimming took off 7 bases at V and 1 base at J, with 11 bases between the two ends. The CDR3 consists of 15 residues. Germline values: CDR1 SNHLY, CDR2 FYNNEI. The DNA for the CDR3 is TGTGCCAGCATGCTTACAGGGTCTGGGGCCAACGTCCTGACTTTC. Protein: CASMLTGSGANVLTF.

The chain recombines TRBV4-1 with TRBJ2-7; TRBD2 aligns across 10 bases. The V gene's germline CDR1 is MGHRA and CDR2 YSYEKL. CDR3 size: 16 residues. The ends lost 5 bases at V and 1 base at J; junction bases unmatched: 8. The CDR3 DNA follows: TGCGCCAGCAGCTATGGACTAGCGGAAAATTCCTACGAGCAGTACTTC. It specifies CASSYGLAENSYEQYF.

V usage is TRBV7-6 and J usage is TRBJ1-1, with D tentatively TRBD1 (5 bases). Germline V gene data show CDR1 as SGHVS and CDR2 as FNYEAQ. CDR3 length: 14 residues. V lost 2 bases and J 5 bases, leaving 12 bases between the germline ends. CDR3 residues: CASSLSGRMTEAFF. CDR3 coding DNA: TGTGCCAGCAGCTTATCAGGGAGGATGACTGAAGCTTTCTTT. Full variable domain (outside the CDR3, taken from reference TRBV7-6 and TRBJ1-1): GAGVSQSPRYKVTKRGQDVALRCDPISGHVSLYWYRQALGQGPEFLTYFNYEAQQDKSGLPNDRFSAERPEGSISTLTIQRTEQRDSAMYRCASSLSGRMTEAFFGQGTRLTVV.

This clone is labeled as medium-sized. CDR3 in DNA: TGTGCCAGCAGTGAAGCGCTTAGGTCTTTGGCTGCGGGGGAGCTGTTTTTT. Protein product: CASSEALRSLAAGELFF. The chain carries TRBV2 and TRBJ2-2; D is unclear. CDR1 and CDR2 (germline): SNHLY, FYNNEI. This CDR3 has 17 residues. V was cut by 0 bases and J by 8 bases, with 19 bases left in between.

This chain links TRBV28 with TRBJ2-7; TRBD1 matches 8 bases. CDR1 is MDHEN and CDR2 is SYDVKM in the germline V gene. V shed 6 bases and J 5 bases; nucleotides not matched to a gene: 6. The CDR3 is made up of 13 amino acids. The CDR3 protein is CASRTGASNEQYF. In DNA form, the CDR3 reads TGTGCCAGCAGGACAGGGGCTTCCAACGAGCAGTACTTC.

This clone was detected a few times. For the CDR3, the DNA is TGTGCCAGCAGTGACCGGGGCGTCCAGCCCCAGCATTTT. Translated, it gives CASSDRGVQPQHF. The rearrangement links TRBV2 to TRBJ1-5, with TRBD1 as a possible D gene (5 bases). CDR3 size: 13 residues. The germline V and J ends were trimmed by 3 bases and 7 bases, with 10 bases remaining between them. CDR1 is SNHLY and CDR2 is FYNNEI in the germline V gene.

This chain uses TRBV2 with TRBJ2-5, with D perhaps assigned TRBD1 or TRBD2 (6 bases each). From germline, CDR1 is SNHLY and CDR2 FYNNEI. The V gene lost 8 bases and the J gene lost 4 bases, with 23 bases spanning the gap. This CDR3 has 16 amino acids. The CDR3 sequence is CASRGQGRVSRETQYF. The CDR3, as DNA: TGTGCCAGCCGGGGGCAGGGCCGAGTCTCGAGAGAGACCCAGTACTTC.

CDR3 DNA sequence: TGTGCCAGCACCGGGTACACTGAAGCTTTCTTT. This encodes CASTGYTEAFF. J is TRBJ1-1 and V is TRBV28, with D unresolved. The CDR3 consists of 11 residues. V lost 7 bases, J lost 3 bases, and 6 bases lay in between. Germline CDR1 reads MDHEN; CDR2 reads SYDVKM.

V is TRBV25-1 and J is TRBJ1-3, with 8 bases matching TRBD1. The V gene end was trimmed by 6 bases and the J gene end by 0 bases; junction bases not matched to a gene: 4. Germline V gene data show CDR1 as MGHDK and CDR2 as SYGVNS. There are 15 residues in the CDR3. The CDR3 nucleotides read TGTGCCAGCAGCGTCACAGGGGGCTCTGGAAACACCATATATTTT. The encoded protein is CASSVTGGSGNTIYF.

In nucleotides, the CDR3 is TGTGCCTGGAGTATCAGCCTGACTTATGGCTACACCTTC. This translates into CAWSISLTYGYTF. The genes are TRBV30 and TRBJ1-2; D is ambiguous. Germline CDR1 is GTSNPN and CDR2 is SVGIG (reference sequence). Trimming stripped 2 bases from V and 5 bases from J, with 12 bases between. The CDR3 consists of 13 residues.

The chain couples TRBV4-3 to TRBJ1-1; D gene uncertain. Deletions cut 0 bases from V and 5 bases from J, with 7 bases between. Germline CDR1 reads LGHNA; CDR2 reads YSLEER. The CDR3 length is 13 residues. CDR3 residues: CASSQDRITEAFF. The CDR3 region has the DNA TGCGCCAGCAGCCAAGATAGAATTACTGAAGCTTTCTTT.

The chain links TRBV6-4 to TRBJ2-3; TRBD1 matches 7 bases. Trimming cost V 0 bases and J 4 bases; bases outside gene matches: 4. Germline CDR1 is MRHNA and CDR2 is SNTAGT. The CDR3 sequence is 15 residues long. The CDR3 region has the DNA TGTGCCAGCAGTGACTCGGGGCAGGGGGCAGATACGCAGTATTTT. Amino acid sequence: CASSDSGQGADTQYF.

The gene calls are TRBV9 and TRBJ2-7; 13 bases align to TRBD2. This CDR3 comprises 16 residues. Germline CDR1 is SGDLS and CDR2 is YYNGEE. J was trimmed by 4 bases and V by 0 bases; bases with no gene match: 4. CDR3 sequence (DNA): TGTGCCAGCAGCGTAGAGGGGACTAGCGGGGCATACGAGCAGTACTTC. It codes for CASSVEGTSGAYEQYF.